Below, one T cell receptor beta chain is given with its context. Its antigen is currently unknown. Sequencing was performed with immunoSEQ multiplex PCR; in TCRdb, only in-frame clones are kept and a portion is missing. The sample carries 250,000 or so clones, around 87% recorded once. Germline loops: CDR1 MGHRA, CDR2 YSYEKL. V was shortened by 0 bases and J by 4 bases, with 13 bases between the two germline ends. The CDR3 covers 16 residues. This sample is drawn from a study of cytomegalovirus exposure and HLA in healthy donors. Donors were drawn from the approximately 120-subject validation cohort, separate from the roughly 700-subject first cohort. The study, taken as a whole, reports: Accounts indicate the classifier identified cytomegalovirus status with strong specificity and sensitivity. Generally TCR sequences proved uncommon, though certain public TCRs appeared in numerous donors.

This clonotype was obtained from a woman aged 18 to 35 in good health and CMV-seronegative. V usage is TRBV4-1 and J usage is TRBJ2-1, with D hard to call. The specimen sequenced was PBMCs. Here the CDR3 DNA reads TGCGCCAGCAGCCAAGATTGGGCAGGCGTGTACAATGAGCAGTTCTTC. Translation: CASSQDWAGVYNEQFF.